This TCR beta chain originates from a study of blood T cell repertoires in COVID-19. About the study: There were acute and convalescent COVID-19 samples, and they came from the United States, Italy and Spain.

Per the authors' pipeline: The authors estimated nucleated cell counts from reference gene primer amplification. The repertoire was sequenced with immunoSEQ multiplex PCR; TCRdb's copy has only in-frame clones and lacks some. For V, J and clone size, that table is used; D and trimming come from the DNA. The sample holds approximately 170,000 clones, roughly four fifths seen once. Seattle patients were enrolled while actively infected and followed longitudinally. The CDR3 runs to 16 residues. Germline trimming cut 6 bases from V and 4 bases from J; bases unmatched to any gene: 8. Germline CDR1 LGHNA, CDR2 YNFKEQ.

This clonotype was obtained from an elderly woman with COVID-19, enrolled during active disease. Sequencing was done on a sample of peripheral blood. V is TRBV4-2 and J is TRBJ2-1, with 11 positions matching TRBD2. CDR3 in amino acids: CASSPVAGGIYNEQFF. CDR3 coding DNA: TGTGCCAGCAGTCCGGTAGCGGGGGGGATTTACAATGAGCAGTTCTTC.